This entry lists 15 T cell receptor beta chains sequenced from one sample in a study of blood T cells in healthy people across ages. For the second PCR, which ran for about 6 to 11 cycles, a sample-barcoded 5' primer and a J-beta primer mix were used. TCRdb processed the 5' RACE reads anew with MiXCR; each CDR3 protein has one entry. In the table there are more than 650,000 distinct CDR3 sequences, about 48% of which are singletons. What was sequenced was blood. The receptors were gathered from an elderly man in good health.

CDR3 residues: CASRTELEQFF. Here the CDR3 DNA reads TGTGCCAGCAGGACAGAGCTAGAGCAGTTCTTC. The V gene is TRBV2, the J gene TRBJ2-1; D is possibly TRBD1 (5 bases). Germline V gene lookup returns CDR1 SNHLY and CDR2 FYNNEI. Deletions cut 6 bases from V and 10 bases from J, with 10 bases between. This CDR3 region has 11 residues.

The chain uses TRBV7-9 and TRBJ2-7; D is undetermined. This CDR3 contains 13 residues. V was clipped by 5 bases and J by 3 bases, with 11 bases between them. Per germline, CDR1 SEHNR and CDR2 FQNEAQ (reference sequence). For the CDR3, the DNA is TGTGCCAGCAGCAAATCAGAATTCTACGAGCAGTACTTC. This gives the protein CASSKSEFYEQYF.

This chain joins TRBV12-3 or TRBV12-4 and TRBJ2-7; either TRBD1 or TRBD2 may fit D (5 bases each). V was shortened by 0 bases and J by 0 bases, with 9 bases between the two germline ends. This CDR3 has 15 amino acids. The CDR3 sequence: CASSLAGAFSYEQYF. The CDR3 bases are TGTGCCAGCAGTTTAGCCGGGGCCTTCTCCTACGAGCAGTACTTC.

The chain uses TRBV28 and TRBJ2-5; 14 bases agree with TRBD2. The J call is uncertain, as TRBJ2-7 better fits the DNA end. The germline V gene encodes CDR1 MDHEN and CDR2 SYDVKM. The CDR3 runs 16 residues. This CDR3 reads CASTTPGLAGAYEQYF. The CDR3 bases are TGTGCCAGCACCACTCCGGGACTAGCGGGAGCGTACGAGCAGTACTTC.

This clonotype was seen a handful of times. The rearrangement links TRBV20-1 to TRBJ2-3; 10 nucleotides match TRBD1. The V gene end was trimmed by 1 base and the J gene end by 1 base; junction bases not matched to a gene: 2. Germline assignment: CDR1 DFQATT and CDR2 SNEGSKA (reference sequence). The CDR3 length is 15 residues. CDR3 bases: TGCAGTGCTAGAGGAGGGACAGGGGGCACAGATACGCAGTATTTT. Translated, it gives CSARGGTGGTDTQYF.

In this sample, this clonotype turned up many times. The chain uses TRBV29-1 and TRBJ2-7, with D hard to call. Trimming cost V 3 bases and J 3 bases, with 9 bases left between them. Germline CDR1 reads SQVTM; CDR2 reads ANQGSEA. This CDR3 is 12 amino acids long. The chain's CDR3 is CSVEGYGYEQYF. The CDR3 DNA is TGCAGCGTTGAGGGGTACGGCTACGAGCAGTACTTC.

V is TRBV6-5 and J is TRBJ1-6, with D unclear. This CDR3 spans 14 amino acids. The germline CDR1 and CDR2 sequences are MNHEY and SVGAGI. Trimming took 6 bases from V and 7 from J, leaving 13 bases between them. CDR3 coding DNA: TGTGCCAGCAGCGTCGACAAGCGAAATTCACCCCTCCACTTT. Protein sequence: CASSVDKRNSPLHF.

This clonotype occurred many times. The rearrangement uses TRBV9 and TRBJ2-3, with D possibly being TRBD2 (6 bases). The germline V gene encodes CDR1 SGDLS and CDR2 YYNGEE. V was pared by 0 bases and J by 0 bases, with 8 bases between. This CDR3 region has 15 residues. CDR3 amino acids: CASSVGGASTDTQYF. In nucleotides, the CDR3 is TGTGCCAGCAGCGTAGGCGGGGCTAGCACAGATACGCAGTATTTT.

Details on this clonotype: The junction and the germline gene differ at one end; a read error may be behind it. V and J are TRBV29-1 and TRBJ1-6; no firm D call. The CDR3 is made up of 13 amino acids. Germline V gives CDR1 SQVTM, CDR2 ANQGSEA. The CDR3 loop reads CSAAATSTSPPHF. As DNA, the CDR3 is TGCAGCGCCGCCGCGACTTCCACTTCACCCCCCCACTTT. The variable domain in full, completed from reference TRBV29-1 and TRBJ1-6, reads SAVISQKPSRDICQRGTSLTIQCQVDSQVTMMFWYRQQPGQSLTLIATANQGSEATYESGFVIDKFPISRPNLTFSTLTVSNMSPEDSSIYLCSAAATSTSPPHFGNGTRLTVT.

The chain carries TRBV3-1 and TRBJ2-6; D may match TRBD1 or TRBD2 (6 bases each). Trimming left V 0 bases short and J 2 bases short, with 8 bases between. The CDR3 is made up of 16 amino acids. Per germline, CDR1 LGHDT and CDR2 YNNKEL (reference sequence). In nucleotides, the CDR3 is TGTGCCAGCAGCCAAGATAGGGGGGCTGGGGCCAACGTCCTGACTTTC. It encodes CASSQDRGAGANVLTF.

This rearrangement joins TRBV5-1 to TRBJ2-5, with 7 nucleotides matching TRBD2. CDR3 length equals 15 residues. Germline loops: CDR1 SGHRS, CDR2 YFSETQ. V lost 0 bases, J lost 11 bases, and 13 bases stayed unmatched. In DNA form, the CDR3 reads TGCGCCAGCAGCTTGGTAGGCGGGAGCCACAATGAGCAGTACTTC. Protein: CASSLVGGSHNEQYF.

The J gene is TRBJ1-4, the V gene TRBV4-1; D ambiguous. CDR1 is MGHRA, CDR2 YSYEKL, per germline. Trimming removed 2 bases at V and 7 bases at J, with 14 bases between. The CDR3 has 15 residues. CDR3 bases: TGCGCCAGCAGCCAAACGACTAGGGCCGGTGAAAAACTGTTTTTT. As protein: CASSQTTRAGEKLFF.

The gene calls are TRBV4-1 and TRBJ2-3; TRBD2 aligns across 8 bases. CDR3 length: 19 residues. V dropped 0 bases and J dropped 2; count of bases not matched to a gene: 13. The germline CDR1 and CDR2 sequences are MGHRA and YSYEKL. The CDR3 DNA sequence: TGCGCCAGCAGCCAAGATATGGGAGGTACTAGCGGTTACACAGATACGCAGTATTTT. Protein product: CASSQDMGGTSGYTDTQYF.

The J gene is TRBJ2-1, the V gene TRBV10-3; TRBD2 is a possible D gene (6 bases). CDR3 length: 16 residues. The V gene's germline CDR1 is ENHRY and CDR2 SYGVKD. V lost 3 bases to trimming and J lost 6 bases, with 18 bases between them. The CDR3 loop is CAISEARGGRGNEQFF. The CDR3 nucleotides read TGTGCCATCAGTGAAGCGCGGGGAGGTCGGGGCAATGAGCAGTTCTTC.

J is TRBJ2-7 and V is TRBV7-9; 9 positions agree with TRBD1. V gave up 1 base and J gave up 6 bases; unmatched junction bases: 7. Germline CDR1 and CDR2: SEHNR and FQNEAQ (reference sequence). The CDR3 runs to 15 residues. CDR3: CASSLVPGQGGEQYF. The CDR3 DNA sequence: TGTGCCAGCAGCTTAGTTCCGGGACAGGGAGGCGAGCAGTACTTC. The variable domain in full, with the rest retrieved from reference TRBV7-9 and TRBJ2-7, is DTGVSQNPRHKITKRGQNVTFRCDPISEHNRLYWYRQTLGQGPEFLTYFQNEAQLEKSRLLSDRFSAERPKGSFSTLEIQRTEQGDSAMYLCASSLVPGQGGEQYFGPGTRLTVT.